A single sample is the source of the 8 T cell receptor beta chains below, sequenced in a study of a mutant IDH1 vaccine in newly diagnosed glioma. Libraries were prepared by immunoSEQ multiplex PCR; TCRdb keeps only in-frame clonotypes and omits some of them. There are 80,000 to 100,000 clones in the sample; over 70% occur only once, and 4.5% to 5.5% lies in the top ten. Time point defined: baseline, week 1 (first vaccination visit). The sample's treatment: pre-vaccination baseline after standard-of-care therapy. The specimen comprised PBMCs, sampled from a glioma patient treated with radiotherapy, temozolomide or both. These receptors were taken from a man in his forties with glioma. Some clones in this sample may be carry-over from other donors' samples.

The genes are TRBV5-1 and TRBJ2-7; D perhaps matches TRBD1 (6 bases). Germline lookup yields CDR1 SGHRS and CDR2 YFSETQ. The CDR3 totals 14 residues. The V and J ends lost 1 base and 5 bases respectively, with 13 bases between them. The CDR3 nucleotides are TGCGCCAGCAGCTTGTTTTCAGGGGATGACGAGCAGTACTTC. This gives the protein CASSLFSGDDEQYF.

The V gene is TRBV7-9, the J gene TRBJ2-5; maybe TRBD2 (5 bases). The CDR3 length is 14 residues. With 3 bases removed from V and 0 bases from J, the gap between germline ends came to 8 bases. In germline, CDR1 is SEHNR, CDR2 FQNEAQ (reference sequence). CDR3 nucleotide sequence: TGTGCCAGCAGCTTCTGGCGGGACCAAGAGACCCAGTACTTC. Translation gives CASSFWRDQETQYF.

The chain uses TRBV5-4 and TRBJ2-1; 7 bases are shared with TRBD2. This CDR3 region has 18 residues. Germline values: CDR1 SGHNT, CDR2 YYREEE (reference sequence). V lost 4 bases to trimming and J lost 9 bases; unmatched junction nucleotides: 22. CDR3 DNA sequence: TGTGCCAGCAGCCGCCGGGCGGGGCCGGTCCTAGCGGAAAGTGAGCAGTTCTTC. Its protein product is CASSRRAGPVLAESEQFF. The full variable domain, in which reference TRBV5-4 and TRBJ2-1 provide the parts outside the CDR3, is ETGVTQSPTHLIKTRGQQVTLRCSSQSGHNTVSWYQQALGQGPQFIFQYYREEENGRGNFPPRFSGLQFPNYSSELNVNALELDDSALYLCASSRRAGPVLAESEQFFGPGTRLTVL.

The chain employs TRBV5-1 and TRBJ1-3; D not resolved. CDR1 and CDR2 (germline): SGHRS, YFSETQ. The V gene lost 4 bases and the J gene lost 0 bases, with 11 bases spanning the gap. The CDR3 covers 15 residues. In DNA, the CDR3 is TGCGCCAGCAGCGCTGACGGGAGCTCTGGAAACACCATATATTTT. Its translation: CASSADGSSGNTIYF.

The chain combines TRBV5-1 with TRBJ2-2, with D tentatively TRBD1 (6 bases). The germline V gene has CDR1 SGHRS and CDR2 YFSETQ. V was clipped by 4 bases and J by 6 bases, with 10 bases between them. This CDR3 has 13 amino acids. CDR3 region: CASSPDRPGELFF. The CDR3 DNA reads TGCGCCAGCAGCCCGGACAGACCCGGGGAGCTGTTTTTT. Full variable domain (missing parts from reference TRBV5-1 and TRBJ2-2): KAGVTQTPRYLIKTRGQQVTLSCSPISGHRSVSWYQQTPGQGLQFLFEYFSETQRNKGNFPGRFSGRQFSNSRSEMNVSTLELGDSALYLCASSPDRPGELFFGEGSRLTVL.

This chain connects TRBV9 to TRBJ2-7; D perhaps matches TRBD1 (7 bases). V was clipped by 3 bases and J by 7 bases, with 17 bases between them. Germline-derived CDR1 and CDR2 are SGDLS and YYNGEE. This CDR3 contains 14 residues. CDR3 region: CASSARDSLGEQYF. The CDR3 DNA is TGTGCCAGCAGCGCGCGGGACAGCTTAGGGGAGCAGTACTTC.

The gene calls are TRBV11-2 and TRBJ1-6; TRBD1 agrees at 8 bases. This CDR3 has 14 residues. The J segment lost 13 bases and the V segment lost 6 bases, leaving 11 bases of the junction unmatched. Germline lookup yields CDR1 SGHAT and CDR2 FQNNGV. The chain's CDR3 is CASRSDRGPLPLHF. The CDR3 nucleotides are TGTGCCAGCAGAAGCGACAGGGGTCCGCTGCCCCTCCACTTT.

The chain couples TRBV18 to TRBJ2-3, with a possible D match to TRBD1 (6 bases). The CDR3 runs 15 residues. CDR1 is KGHSH, CDR2 LQKENI, per germline. Deletions cut 3 bases from V and 1 base from J, with 11 bases between. DNA for the CDR3: TGTGCCAGCTCACCCCGGGACACGGGCACAGATACGCAGTATTTT. It codes for CASSPRDTGTDTQYF.